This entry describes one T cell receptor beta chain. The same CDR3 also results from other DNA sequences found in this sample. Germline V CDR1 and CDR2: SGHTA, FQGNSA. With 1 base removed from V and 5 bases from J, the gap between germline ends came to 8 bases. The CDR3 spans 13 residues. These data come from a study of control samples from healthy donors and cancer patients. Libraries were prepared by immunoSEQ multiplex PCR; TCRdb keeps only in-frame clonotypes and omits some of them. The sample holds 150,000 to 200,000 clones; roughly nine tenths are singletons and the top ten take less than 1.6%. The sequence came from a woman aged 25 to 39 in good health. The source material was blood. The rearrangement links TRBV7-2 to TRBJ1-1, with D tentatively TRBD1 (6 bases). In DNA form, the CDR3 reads TGTGCCAGCAGCTTAGGAGGGGGAACTGAAGCTTTCTTT. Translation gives CASSLGGGTEAFF.